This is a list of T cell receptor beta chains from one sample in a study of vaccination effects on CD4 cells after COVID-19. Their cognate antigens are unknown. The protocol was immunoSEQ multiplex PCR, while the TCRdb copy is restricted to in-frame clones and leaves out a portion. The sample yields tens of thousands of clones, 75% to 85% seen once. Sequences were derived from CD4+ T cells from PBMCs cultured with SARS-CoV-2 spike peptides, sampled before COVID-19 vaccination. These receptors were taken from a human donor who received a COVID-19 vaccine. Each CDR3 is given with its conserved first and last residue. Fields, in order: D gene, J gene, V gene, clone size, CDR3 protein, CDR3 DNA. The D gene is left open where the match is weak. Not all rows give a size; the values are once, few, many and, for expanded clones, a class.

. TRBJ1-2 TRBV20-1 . CSARGIGYTF TGCAGTGCTAGAGGGATTGGCTACACCTTC
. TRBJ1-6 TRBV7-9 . CASSLRTVSYNSPLHF TGTGCCAGCAGCTTACGGACAGTATCATATAATTCACCCCTCCACTTT
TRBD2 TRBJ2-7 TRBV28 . CASSSGASGSYEQYF TGTGCCAGCAGCTCCGGCGCTAGCGGGAGCTACGAGCAGTACTTC
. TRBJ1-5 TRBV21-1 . CASSNTSPSVPRTGTNQPQHF TGTGCCAGCAGCAACACTTCGCCCTCGGTGCCTCGGACAGGGACGAATCAGCCCCAGCATTTT
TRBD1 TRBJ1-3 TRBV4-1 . CASSRLWQGGGNTIYF TGCGCCAGCAGCCGCCTATGGCAGGGGGGAGGAAACACCATATATTTT
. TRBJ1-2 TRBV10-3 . CAISESTFRPHYGYTF TGTGCCATCAGTGAGTCGACTTTTAGGCCCCACTATGGCTACACCTTC
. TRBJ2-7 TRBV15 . CATSRDSTVSYEQYF TGTGCCACCAGCAGAGATTCCACAGTCTCCTACGAGCAGTACTTC
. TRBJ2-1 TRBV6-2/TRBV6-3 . CASSAGTSYNEQFF TGTGCCAGCAGTGCCGGGACTTCCTACAATGAGCAGTTCTTC
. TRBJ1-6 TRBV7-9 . CASSSLDRSEGSPLHF TGTGCCAGCAGCTCCCTCGACAGGTCCGAAGGTTCACCCCTCCACTTT
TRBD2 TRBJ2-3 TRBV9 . CASSEGTSPTDTQYF TGTGCCAGCAGCGAGGGGACTAGCCCCACAGATACGCAGTATTTT
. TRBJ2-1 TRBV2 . CAGRDGTYNEQFF TGTGCCGGACGGGACGGAACCTACAATGAGCAGTTCTTC
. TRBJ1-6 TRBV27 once CASWEGWGPLHF TGTGCCAGCTGGGAAGGCTGGGGTCCCCTCCACTTT
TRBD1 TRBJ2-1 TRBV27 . CASTRTGSSYNEQFF TGTGCCAGCACCAGGACAGGGAGCTCCTACAATGAGCAGTTCTTC
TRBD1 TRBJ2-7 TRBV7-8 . CASSQRRDRHYEQYF TGTGCCAGCAGCCAGCGCCGGGACAGACACTACGAGCAGTACTTC
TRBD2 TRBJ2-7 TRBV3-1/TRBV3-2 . CASSPTGTSFEQYF TGTGCCAGCAGCCCAACCGGGACTAGCTTCGAGCAGTACTTC
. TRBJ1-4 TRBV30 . CAWTASPGTKNEKLFF TGTGCCTGGACCGCCTCCCCGGGGACTAAGAATGAAAAACTGTTTTTT
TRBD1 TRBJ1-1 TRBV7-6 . CASSLGDRGWNTEAFF TGTGCCAGCAGCTTAGGGGACAGGGGATGGAACACTGAAGCTTTCTTT
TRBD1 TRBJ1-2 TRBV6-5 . CASSGAGGLVYGYTF TGTGCCAGCAGCGGAGCAGGGGGTCTAGTCTATGGCTACACCTTC
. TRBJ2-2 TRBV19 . CASSIGSNTGELFF TGTGCCAGTAGTATAGGAAGTAACACCGGGGAGCTGTTTTTT
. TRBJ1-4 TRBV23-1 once CASSQGEGEKLFF TGCGCCAGCAGTCAAGGAGAGGGTGAAAAACTGTTTTTT
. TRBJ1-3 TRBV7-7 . CASSANSPTAGNTIYF TGTGCTAGCAGCGCAAATTCCCCCACCGCTGGAAACACCATATATTTT
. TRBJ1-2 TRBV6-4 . CASSEENGKGAGYTF TGTGCCAGCAGTGAGGAGAACGGGAAGGGCGCTGGCTACACCTTC
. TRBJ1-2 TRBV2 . CASSELYYGYTF TGTGCCAGCAGTGAGTTATACTATGGCTACACCTTC
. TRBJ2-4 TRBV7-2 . CASSLDVAKNIQYF TGTGCCAGCAGCCTTGATGTAGCCAAAAACATTCAGTACTTC